Below, one T cell receptor (beta chain) is given with its context. This clonotype was counted a few times. The antigen this receptor binds is unknown. No quality values exist for individual bases; no much larger clone is one base distant. The germline V gene specifies SGHAT as CDR1 and FQNNGV as CDR2. The CDR3 contains 13 residues, cysteine and phenylalanine counted. Only the CDR3 DNA is retained, 39 bases long and in frame from the first base. A distance of 11 bases separates the germline ends of V and J, which lose 2 bases and 6 bases respectively. The data belong to a study of CD8 T cells in ankylosing spondylitis (dated by TCRdb to 2016 to 2017). A note on the overall study: The study profiled T cell receptor beta repertoires in healthy donors and ankylosing spondylitis patients to find disease-linked TCR variants. The full study cohort comprised 25 ankylosing spondylitis patients and approximately 100 healthy donors. Samples of peripheral blood were taken, and for ankylosing spondylitis patients, synovial fluid was collected as well.

The paper's findings and limits, for the study overall: Some of the motif variants had been reported before in the synovial fluid and blood of reactive arthritis patients, a finding that suggests common disease-initiation mechanisms. A TCR beta motif of seven or eight highly homologous amino acid variants appeared characteristic of blood from ankylosing spondylitis patients. The disease-linked clones were reported to be significantly enriched in matched synovial fluid samples from ankylosing spondylitis patients. The disease-linked clones had a CD8+ phenotype and were found at relatively low frequencies in peripheral blood.

The run used an Illumina HiSeq 2500. Quantitative 5'-RACE with molecular barcodes was the method used to prepare the TCR beta libraries. Regarding the original processing steps: A new computational method, built on a probabilistic model of VDJ rearrangement, was used to identify disease-linked TCR variants. Using fastp at Q25 and MiXCR, TCRdb reprocessed the public reads and kept productive beta chains. Each entry merges the rows of one CDR3 protein and shows their most common DNA and genes. These V and J calls originate from TCRdb's pipeline instead of the authors' own analysis. The sample yields hundreds of thousands of distinct CDR3 sequences; 10% to 15% were counted once. The ten biggest clones cover about 0.5% of the sample.

This clonotype originated in a male donor with ankylosing spondylitis. Rearrangement joined TRBV11-2 to TRBJ2-7; confidence is insufficient to name the D gene. The sequenced material came from blood, either unsorted or a sorted T cell fraction (not recorded which). The CDR3 loop reads CASSLTVTSEQYF. The DNA sequence reads TGTGCCAGCAGCTTAACCGTTACTTCCGAGCAGTACTTC.